This TCR beta chain derives from a study of healthy donors' naive CD4 and CD8 T cells. About the research overall: TCR alpha primers covered all functional IMGT alpha gene variants.

Regarding the study as a whole: About 13% of CD4/CD8 propensity variance appeared explained by V, J and CDR3 charge.

The CDR3 length is 14 residues. Trimming removed 0 bases from V and 3 bases from J, with 8 bases in between. Germline values: CDR1 MGHRA, CDR2 YSYEKL. A word on this clonotype: The antigen is unknown.

Naive T cells were sorted: CD4+CD8-CD45RO-CD45RA+ for CD4+, CD8+CD4-CD45RA+CD27bright for CD8+. Each TCR library used approximately 500 ng of total RNA and a linear amplification protocol. Original processing methods: 78,498 TCR alpha transcripts were sequenced from four or five healthy donors. TCRdb passed the reads through MiXCR, listing each CDR3 protein once. TCRdb's processing, not the authors' own work, is the source of the V and J calls. In the table there are about 200,000 distinct CDR3 sequences, about 76% of which are singletons. This chain links TRBV4-1 with TRBJ1-1; no definite D call. The TCR originated in a pool of human donors in good health; the sample pools cells from several healthy donors. The sequencing sample was made of naive CD4+ and CD8+ T cells sorted from blood, pooled from several donors. The CDR3 sequence: CASSQDPGYTEAFF. The CDR3 region has the DNA TGCGCCAGCAGCCAAGACCCGGGGTACACTGAAGCTTTCTTT.